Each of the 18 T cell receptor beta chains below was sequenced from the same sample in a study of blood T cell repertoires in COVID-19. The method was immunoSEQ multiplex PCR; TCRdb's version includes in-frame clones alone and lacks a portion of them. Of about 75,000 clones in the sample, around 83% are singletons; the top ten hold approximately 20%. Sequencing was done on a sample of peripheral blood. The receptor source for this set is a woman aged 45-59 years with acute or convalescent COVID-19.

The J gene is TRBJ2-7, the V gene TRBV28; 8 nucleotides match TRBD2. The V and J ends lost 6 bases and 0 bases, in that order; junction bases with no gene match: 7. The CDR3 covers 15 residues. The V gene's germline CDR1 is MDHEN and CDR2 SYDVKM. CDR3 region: CASRRSGGNSYEQYF. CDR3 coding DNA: TGTGCCAGCAGGCGCAGCGGGGGAAACTCCTACGAGCAGTACTTC.

As DNA, the CDR3 is TGTGCCAGCAGCGACAGCTACAATGAGCAGTTCTTC. Translation gives CASSDSYNEQFF. The rearrangement joins TRBV6-5 to TRBJ2-1, with D maybe TRBD1 (5 bases). Trimming left V 6 bases short and J 3 bases short, with 6 bases between. Germline CDR1 and CDR2: MNHEY and SVGAGI. This CDR3 has 12 residues.

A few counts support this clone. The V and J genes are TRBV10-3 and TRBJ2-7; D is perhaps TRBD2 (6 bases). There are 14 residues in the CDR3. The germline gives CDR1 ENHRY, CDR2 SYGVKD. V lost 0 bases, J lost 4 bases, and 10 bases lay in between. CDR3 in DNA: TGTGCCATCAGTGAGTCAGTAGGAGGGTACGAGCAGTACTTC. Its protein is CAISESVGGYEQYF.

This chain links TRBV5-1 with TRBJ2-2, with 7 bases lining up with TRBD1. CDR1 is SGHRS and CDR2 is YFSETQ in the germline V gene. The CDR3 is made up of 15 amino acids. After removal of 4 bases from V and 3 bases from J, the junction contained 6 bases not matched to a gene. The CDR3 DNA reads TGCGCCAGCAGCGTTAACAGGGGTGACACCGGGGAGCTGTTTTTT. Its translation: CASSVNRGDTGELFF.

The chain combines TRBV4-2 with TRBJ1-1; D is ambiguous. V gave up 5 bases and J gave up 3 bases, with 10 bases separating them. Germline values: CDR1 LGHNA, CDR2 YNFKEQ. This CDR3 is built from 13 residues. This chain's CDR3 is CASSEVFDTEAFF. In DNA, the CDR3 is TGTGCCAGCAGCGAGGTATTTGACACTGAAGCTTTCTTT.

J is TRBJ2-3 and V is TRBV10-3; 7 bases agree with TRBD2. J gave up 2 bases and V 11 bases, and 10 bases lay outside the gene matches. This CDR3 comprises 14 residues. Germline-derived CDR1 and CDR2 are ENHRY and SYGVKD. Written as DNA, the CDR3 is TGTGCCGTAGCGGGTAGTAATCCCACAGATACGCAGTATTTT. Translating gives CAVAGSNPTDTQYF.

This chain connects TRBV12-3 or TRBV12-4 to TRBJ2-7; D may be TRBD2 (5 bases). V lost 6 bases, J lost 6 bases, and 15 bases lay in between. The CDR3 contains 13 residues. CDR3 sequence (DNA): TGTGCCAGCAGCCGGGGTGGCCTTGGCGAGCAGTACTTC. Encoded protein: CASSRGGLGEQYF.

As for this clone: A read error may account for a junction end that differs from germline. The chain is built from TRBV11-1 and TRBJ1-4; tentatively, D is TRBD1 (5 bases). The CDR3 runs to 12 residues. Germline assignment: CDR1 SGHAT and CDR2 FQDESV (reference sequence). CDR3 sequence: CASSHMGGTVNF. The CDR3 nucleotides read TGTGCCAGCAGCCATATGGGCGGGACCGTCAACTTT.

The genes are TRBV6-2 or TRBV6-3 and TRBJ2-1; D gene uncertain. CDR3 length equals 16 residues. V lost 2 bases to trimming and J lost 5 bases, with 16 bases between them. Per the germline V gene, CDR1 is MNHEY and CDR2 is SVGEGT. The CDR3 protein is CASSYIPRGLNNEQFF. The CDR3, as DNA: TGTGCCAGCAGTTACATCCCCCGTGGCTTAAACAATGAGCAGTTCTTC.

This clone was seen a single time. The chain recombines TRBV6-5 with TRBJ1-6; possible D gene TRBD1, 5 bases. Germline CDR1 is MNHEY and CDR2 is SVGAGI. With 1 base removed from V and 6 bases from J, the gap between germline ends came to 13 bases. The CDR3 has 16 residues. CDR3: CASSYWGREVNSPLHF. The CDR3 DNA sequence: TGTGCCAGCAGTTACTGGGGCAGGGAAGTTAATTCACCCCTCCACTTT.

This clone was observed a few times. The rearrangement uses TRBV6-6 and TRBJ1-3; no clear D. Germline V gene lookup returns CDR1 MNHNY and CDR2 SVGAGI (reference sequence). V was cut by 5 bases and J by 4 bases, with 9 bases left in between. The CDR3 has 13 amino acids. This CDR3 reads CASSLGEGNTIYF. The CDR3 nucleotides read TGTGCCAGCAGTCTTGGGGAGGGAAACACCATATATTTT.

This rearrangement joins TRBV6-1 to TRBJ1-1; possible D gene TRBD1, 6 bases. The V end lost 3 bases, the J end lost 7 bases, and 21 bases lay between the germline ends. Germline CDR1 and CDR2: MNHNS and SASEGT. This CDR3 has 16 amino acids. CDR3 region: CASSDHSGAPEDEAFF. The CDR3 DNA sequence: TGTGCCAGCAGTGATCACTCAGGGGCCCCCGAGGATGAAGCTTTCTTT.

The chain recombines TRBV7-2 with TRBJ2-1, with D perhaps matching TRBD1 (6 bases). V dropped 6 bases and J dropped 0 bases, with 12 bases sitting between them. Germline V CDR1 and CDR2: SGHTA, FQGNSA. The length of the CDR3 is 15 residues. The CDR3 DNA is TGTGCCAGCAGAGTAAAGACAGGCTCCTACAATGAGCAGTTCTTC. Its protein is CASRVKTGSYNEQFF. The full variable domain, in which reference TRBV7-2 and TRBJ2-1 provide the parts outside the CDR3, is GAGVSQSPSNKVTEKGKDVELRCDPISGHTALYWYRQSLGQGLEFLIYFQGNSAPDKSGLPSDRFSAERTGGSVSTLTIQRTQQEDSAVYLCASRVKTGSYNEQFFGPGTRLTVL.

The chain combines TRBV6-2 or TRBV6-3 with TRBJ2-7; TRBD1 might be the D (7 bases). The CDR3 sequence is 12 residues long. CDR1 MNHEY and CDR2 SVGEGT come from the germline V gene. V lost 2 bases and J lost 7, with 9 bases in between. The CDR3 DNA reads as TGTGCCAGCAGTTACCAGGGGGGAGAGCAGTACTTC. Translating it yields CASSYQGGEQYF.

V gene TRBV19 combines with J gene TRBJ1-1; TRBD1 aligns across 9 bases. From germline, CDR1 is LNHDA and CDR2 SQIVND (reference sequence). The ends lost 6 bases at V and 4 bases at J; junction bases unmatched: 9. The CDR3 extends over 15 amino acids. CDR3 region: CASSLSGTGSTEAFF. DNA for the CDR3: TGTGCCAGTAGCCTGTCCGGGACAGGGAGCACTGAAGCTTTCTTT.

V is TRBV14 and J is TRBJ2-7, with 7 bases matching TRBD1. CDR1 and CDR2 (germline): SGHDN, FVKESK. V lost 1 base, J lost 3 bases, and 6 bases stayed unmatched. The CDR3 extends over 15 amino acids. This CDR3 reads CASSQVETGLYEQYF. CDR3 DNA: TGTGCCAGCAGCCAAGTTGAGACAGGGCTCTACGAGCAGTACTTC.

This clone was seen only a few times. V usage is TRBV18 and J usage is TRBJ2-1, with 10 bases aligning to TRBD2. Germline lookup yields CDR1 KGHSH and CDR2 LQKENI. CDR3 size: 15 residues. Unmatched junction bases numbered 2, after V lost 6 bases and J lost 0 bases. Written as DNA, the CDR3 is TGTGCCAGCTCGCCTAGCGGGAGCTCCTACAATGAGCAGTTCTTC. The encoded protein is CASSPSGSSYNEQFF.

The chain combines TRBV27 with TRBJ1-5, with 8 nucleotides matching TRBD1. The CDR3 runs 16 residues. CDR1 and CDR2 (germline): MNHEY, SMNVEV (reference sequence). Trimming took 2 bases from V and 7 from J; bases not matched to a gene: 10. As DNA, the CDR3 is TGTGCCAGCAGTTTAACCCCTCAGGGGGCAAGACAGCCCCAGCATTTT. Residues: CASSLTPQGARQPQHF.